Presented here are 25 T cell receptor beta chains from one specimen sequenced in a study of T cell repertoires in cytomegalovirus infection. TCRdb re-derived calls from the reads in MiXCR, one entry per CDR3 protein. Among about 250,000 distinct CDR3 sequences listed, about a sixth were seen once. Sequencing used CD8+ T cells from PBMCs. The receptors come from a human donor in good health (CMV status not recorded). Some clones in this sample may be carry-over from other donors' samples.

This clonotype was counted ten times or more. CDR3 loop: CASSSQGPSSGNTIYF. The DNA of the CDR3 is TGTGCCAGCAGCTCACAGGGGCCGAGCTCTGGAAACACCATATATTTT. The genes are TRBV7-8 and TRBJ1-3; 7 bases map to TRBD1. The CDR3 loop spans 16 amino acids. The germline V gene has CDR1 SGHVS and CDR2 FQNEAQ. V lost 4 bases and J lost 0; bases outside the gene matches: 6.

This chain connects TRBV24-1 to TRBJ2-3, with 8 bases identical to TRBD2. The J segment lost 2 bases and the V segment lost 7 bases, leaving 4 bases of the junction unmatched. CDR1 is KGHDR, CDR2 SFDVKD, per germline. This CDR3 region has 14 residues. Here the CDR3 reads CATSAGRDTDTQYF. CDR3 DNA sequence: TGTGCCACCAGCGCCGGGAGGGACACAGATACGCAGTATTTT.

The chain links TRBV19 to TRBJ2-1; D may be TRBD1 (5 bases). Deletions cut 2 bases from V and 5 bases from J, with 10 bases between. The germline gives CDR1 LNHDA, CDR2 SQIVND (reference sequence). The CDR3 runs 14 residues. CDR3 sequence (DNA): TGTGCCAGTAGTATATTACAGGCGAACAATGAGCAGTTCTTC. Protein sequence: CASSILQANNEQFF.

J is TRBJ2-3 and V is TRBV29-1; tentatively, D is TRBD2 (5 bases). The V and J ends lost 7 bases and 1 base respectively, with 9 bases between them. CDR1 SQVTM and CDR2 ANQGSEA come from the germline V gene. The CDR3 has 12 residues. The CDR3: CSAVGGTDTQYF. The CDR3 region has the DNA TGCAGCGCTGTGGGAGGCACAGATACGCAGTATTTT.

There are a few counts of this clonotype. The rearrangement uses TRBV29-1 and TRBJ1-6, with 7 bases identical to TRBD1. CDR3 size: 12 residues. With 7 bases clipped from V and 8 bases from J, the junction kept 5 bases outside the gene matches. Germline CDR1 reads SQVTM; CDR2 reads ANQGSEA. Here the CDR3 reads CSARTGDSPLHF. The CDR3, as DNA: TGCAGCGCTAGGACAGGAGATTCACCCCTCCACTTT.

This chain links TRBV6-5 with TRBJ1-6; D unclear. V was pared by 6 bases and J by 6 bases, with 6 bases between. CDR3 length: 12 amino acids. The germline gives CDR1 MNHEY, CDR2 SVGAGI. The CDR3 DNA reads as TGTGCCAGCAGCGGGGTTAATTCACCCCTCCACTTT. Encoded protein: CASSGVNSPLHF.

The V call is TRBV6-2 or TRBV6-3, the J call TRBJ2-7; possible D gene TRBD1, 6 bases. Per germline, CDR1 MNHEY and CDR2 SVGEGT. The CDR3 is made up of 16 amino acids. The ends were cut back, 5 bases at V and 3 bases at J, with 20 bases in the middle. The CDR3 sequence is CASSTVIWTAHYEQYF. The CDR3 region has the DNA TGTGCCAGCAGTACCGTCATTTGGACAGCCCACTACGAGCAGTACTTC.

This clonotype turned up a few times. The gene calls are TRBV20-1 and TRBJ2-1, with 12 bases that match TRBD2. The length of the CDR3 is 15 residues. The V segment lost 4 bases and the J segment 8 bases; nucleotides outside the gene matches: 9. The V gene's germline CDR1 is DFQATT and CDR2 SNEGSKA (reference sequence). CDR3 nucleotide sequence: TGCAGTGCTACCCCCCTAGCGGGGGGGCCTTATGAGCAGTTCTTC. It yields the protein CSATPLAGGPYEQFF.

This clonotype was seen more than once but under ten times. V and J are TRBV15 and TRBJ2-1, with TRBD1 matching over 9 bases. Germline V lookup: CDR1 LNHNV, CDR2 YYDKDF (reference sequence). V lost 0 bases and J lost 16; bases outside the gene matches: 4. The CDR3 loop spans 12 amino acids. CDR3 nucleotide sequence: TGTGCCACCAGCAGAGAGGGGACAGGGACTTTCTTC. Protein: CATSREGTGTFF.

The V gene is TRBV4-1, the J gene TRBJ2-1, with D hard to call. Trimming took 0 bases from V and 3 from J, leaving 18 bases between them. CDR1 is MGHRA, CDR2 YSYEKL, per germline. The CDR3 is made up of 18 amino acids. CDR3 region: CASSQDEAPDLVYNEQFF. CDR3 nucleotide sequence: TGCGCCAGCAGCCAAGATGAGGCGCCAGATCTGGTCTACAATGAGCAGTTCTTC.

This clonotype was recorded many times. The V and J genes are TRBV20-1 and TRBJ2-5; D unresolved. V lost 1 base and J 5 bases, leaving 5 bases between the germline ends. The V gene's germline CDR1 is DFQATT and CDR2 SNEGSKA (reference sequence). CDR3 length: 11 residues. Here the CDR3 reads CSARVGETQYF. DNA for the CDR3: TGCAGTGCTAGAGTGGGGGAGACCCAGTACTTC.

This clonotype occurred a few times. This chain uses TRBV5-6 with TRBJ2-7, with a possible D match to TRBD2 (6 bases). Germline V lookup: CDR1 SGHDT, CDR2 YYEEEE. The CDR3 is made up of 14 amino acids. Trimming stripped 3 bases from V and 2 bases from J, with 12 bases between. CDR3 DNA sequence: TGTGCCAGCAGCTCGGGAGAGCCGACCTACGAGCAGTACTTC. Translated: CASSSGEPTYEQYF.

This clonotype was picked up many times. CDR3 nucleotides: TGTGCCAGCAGCTTACGGCCCCGGGTCACTACGAGCACAGATACGCAGTATTTT. Translation: CASSLRPRVTTSTDTQYF. This rearrangement joins TRBV11-2 to TRBJ2-3, with D uncertain. In germline, CDR1 is SGHAT, CDR2 FQNNGV. Trimming removed 2 bases from V and 0 bases from J, with 18 bases in between. The CDR3 loop spans 18 amino acids.

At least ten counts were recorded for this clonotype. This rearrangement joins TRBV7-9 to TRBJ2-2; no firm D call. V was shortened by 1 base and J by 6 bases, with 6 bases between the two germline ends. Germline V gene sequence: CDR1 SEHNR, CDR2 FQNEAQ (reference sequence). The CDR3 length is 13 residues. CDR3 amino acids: CASSLGAPGELFF. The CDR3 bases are TGTGCCAGCAGCTTAGGTGCTCCCGGGGAGCTGTTTTTT.

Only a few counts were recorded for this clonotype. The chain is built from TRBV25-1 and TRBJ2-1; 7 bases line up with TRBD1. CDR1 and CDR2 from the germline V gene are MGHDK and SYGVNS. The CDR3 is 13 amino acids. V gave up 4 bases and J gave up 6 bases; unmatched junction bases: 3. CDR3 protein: CASSGPGGNEQFF. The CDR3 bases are TGTGCCAGCAGTGGGCCAGGGGGCAATGAGCAGTTCTTC. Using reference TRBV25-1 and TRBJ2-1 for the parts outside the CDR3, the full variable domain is EADIYQTPRYLVIGTGKKITLECSQTMGHDKMYWYQQDPGMELHLIHYSYGVNSTEKGDLSSESTVSRIRTEHFPLTLESARPSHTSQYLCASSGPGGNEQFFGPGTRLTVL.

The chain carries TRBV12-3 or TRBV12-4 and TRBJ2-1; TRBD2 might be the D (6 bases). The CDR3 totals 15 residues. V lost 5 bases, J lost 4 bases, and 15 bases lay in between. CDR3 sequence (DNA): TGTGCCAGCAGTGCCTCTAGCGTGACTTACAATGAGCAGTTCTTC. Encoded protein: CASSASSVTYNEQFF.

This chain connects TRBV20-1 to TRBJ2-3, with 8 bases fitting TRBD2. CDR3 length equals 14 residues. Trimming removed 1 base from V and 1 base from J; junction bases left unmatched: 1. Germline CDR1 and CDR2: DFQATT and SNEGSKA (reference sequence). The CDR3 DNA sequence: TGCAGTGCTAGAGTCGGGAGGGGCACAGATACGCAGTATTTT. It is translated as CSARVGRGTDTQYF.

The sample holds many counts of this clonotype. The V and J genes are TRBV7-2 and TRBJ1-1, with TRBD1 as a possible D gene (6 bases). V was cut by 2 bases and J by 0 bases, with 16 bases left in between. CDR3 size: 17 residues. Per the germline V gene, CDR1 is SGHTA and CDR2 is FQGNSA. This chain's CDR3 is CASSLPLRGPMNTEAFF. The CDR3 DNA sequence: TGTGCCAGCAGCTTACCCCTGCGGGGGCCTATGAACACTGAAGCTTTCTTT. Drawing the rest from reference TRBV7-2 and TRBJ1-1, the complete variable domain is GAGVSQSPSNKVTEKGKDVELRCDPISGHTALYWYRQSLGQGLEFLIYFQGNSAPDKSGLPSDRFSAERTGGSVSTLTIQRTQQEDSAVYLCASSLPLRGPMNTEAFFGQGTRLTVV.

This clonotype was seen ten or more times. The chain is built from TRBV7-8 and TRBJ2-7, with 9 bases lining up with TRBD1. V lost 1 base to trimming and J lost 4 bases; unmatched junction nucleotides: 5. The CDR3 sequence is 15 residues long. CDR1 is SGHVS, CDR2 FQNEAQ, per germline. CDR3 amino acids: CASSLVGQGSYEQYF. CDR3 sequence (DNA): TGTGCCAGCAGCTTAGTGGGACAGGGTTCGTACGAGCAGTACTTC.

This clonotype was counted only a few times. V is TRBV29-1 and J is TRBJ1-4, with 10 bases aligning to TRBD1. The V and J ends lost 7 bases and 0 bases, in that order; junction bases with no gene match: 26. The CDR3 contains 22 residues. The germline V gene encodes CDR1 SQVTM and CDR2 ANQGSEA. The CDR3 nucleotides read TGCAGCGCCATACCGGGACAGGGGCGACGGGTAACCCGCCTTGCAACTAATGAAAAACTGTTTTTT. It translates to CSAIPGQGRRVTRLATNEKLFF.

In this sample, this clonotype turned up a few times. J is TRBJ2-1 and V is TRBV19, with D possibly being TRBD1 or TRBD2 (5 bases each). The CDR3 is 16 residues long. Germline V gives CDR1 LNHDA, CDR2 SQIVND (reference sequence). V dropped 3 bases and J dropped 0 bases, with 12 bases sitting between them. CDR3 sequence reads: CASSISGDPSYNEQFF. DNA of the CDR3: TGTGCCAGTAGTATTTCCGGGGACCCCTCCTACAATGAGCAGTTCTTC. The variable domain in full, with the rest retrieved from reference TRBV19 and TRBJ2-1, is DGGITQSPKYLFRKEGQNVTLSCEQNLNHDAMYWYRQDPGQGLRLIYYSQIVNDFQKGDIAEGYSVSREKKESFPLTVTSAQKNPTAFYLCASSISGDPSYNEQFFGPGTRLTVL.

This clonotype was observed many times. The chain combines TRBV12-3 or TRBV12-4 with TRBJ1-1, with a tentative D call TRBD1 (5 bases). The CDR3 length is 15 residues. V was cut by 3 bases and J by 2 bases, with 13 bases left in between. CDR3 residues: CASSFEGRGNTEAFF. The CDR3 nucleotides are TGTGCCAGCAGTTTTGAGGGGAGGGGAAACACTGAAGCTTTCTTT.

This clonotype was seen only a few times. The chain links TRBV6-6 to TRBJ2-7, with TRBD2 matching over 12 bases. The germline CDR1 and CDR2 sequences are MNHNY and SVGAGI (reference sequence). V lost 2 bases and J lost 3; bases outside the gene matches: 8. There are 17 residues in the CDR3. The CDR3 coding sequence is TGTGCCAGCAGTTACGGAGAACTAGCGGGGGGACGCTACGAGCAGTACTTC. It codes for CASSYGELAGGRYEQYF.

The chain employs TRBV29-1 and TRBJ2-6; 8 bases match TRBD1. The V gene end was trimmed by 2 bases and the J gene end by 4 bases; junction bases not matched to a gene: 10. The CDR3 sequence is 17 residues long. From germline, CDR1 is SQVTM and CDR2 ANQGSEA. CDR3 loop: CSVESYEQGVGANVLTF. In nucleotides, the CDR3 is TGCAGCGTTGAAAGTTATGAACAGGGGGTAGGGGCCAACGTCCTGACTTTC.

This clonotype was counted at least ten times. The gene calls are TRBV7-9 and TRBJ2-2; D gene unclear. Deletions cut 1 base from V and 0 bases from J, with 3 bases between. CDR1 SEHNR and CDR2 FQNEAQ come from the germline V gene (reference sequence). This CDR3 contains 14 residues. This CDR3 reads CASSLVANTGELFF. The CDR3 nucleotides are TGTGCCAGCAGCTTAGTCGCGAACACCGGGGAGCTGTTTTTT.